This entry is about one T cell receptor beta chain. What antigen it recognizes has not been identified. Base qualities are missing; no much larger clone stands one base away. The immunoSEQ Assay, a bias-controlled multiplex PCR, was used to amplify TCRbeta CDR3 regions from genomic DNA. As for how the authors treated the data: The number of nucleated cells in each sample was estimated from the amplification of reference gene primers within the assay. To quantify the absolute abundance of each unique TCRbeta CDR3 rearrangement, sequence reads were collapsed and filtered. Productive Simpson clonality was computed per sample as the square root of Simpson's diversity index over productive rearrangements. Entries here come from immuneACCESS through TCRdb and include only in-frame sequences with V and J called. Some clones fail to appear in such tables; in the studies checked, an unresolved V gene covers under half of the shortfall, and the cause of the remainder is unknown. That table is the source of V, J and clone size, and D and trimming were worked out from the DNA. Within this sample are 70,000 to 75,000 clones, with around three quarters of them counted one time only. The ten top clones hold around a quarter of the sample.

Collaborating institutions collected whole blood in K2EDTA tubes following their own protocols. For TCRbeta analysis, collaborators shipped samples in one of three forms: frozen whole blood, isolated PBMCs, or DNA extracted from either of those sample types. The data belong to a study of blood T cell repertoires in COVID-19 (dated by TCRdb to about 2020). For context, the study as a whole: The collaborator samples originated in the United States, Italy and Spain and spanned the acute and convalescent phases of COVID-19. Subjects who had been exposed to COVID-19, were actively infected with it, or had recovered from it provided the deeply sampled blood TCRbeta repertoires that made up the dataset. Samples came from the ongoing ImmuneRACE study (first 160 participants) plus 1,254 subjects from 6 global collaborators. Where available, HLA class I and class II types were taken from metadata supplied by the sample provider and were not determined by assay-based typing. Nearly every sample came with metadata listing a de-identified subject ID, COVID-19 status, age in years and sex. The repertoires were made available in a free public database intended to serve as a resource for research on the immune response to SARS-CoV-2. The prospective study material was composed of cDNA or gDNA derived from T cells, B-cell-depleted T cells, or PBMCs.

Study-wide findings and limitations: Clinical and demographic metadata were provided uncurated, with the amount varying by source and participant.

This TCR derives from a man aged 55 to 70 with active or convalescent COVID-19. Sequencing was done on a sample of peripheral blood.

The DNA sequence is TGTGCCAGCAGCTCACTGATAGACGGGGAGCAGTACTTC. Its amino acids are CASSSLIDGEQYF. In this chain, TRBV7-8 is recombined with TRBJ2-7; a confident D gene designation cannot be given. The germline V gene gives CDR1 as SGHVS and CDR2 as FQNEAQ. At the junction V is shortened by 4 bases and J by 7 bases, with 14 bases in between. Including the terminal cysteine and phenylalanine, the CDR3 comprises 13 residues. The kept DNA is CDR3 alone, 39 bases in frame from the first base.